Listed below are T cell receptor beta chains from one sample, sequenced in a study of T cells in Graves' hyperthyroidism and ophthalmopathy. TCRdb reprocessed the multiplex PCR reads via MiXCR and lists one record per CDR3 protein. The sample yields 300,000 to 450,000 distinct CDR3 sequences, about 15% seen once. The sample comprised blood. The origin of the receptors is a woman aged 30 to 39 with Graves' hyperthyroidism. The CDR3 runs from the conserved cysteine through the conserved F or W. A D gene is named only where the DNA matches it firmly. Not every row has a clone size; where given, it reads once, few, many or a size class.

cdr3_nt: TGCAGTGCTAGCGGACCCTTCAAGGGACATGATTCAGATACGCAGTATTTT
cdr3_aa: CSASGPFKGHDSDTQYF
cdr3_length: 17
clone_size: many
d_call: -
v_call: TRBV20-1
j_call: TRBJ2-3

cdr3_nt: TGTGCCAGCAGCCCCACACGGACAGGGTTCAACGAGCAGTACTTC
cdr3_aa: CASSPTRTGFNEQYF
cdr3_length: 15
clone_size: many
d_call: TRBD1
v_call: TRBV13
j_call: TRBJ2-7

cdr3_nt: TGTGCCAGTAGTATAGGTCGGAACACTGAAGCTTTCTTT
cdr3_aa: CASSIGRNTEAFF
cdr3_length: 13
clone_size: many
d_call: -
v_call: TRBV19
j_call: TRBJ1-1

cdr3_nt: TGTGCCTGGAGTGTGGGCCGCGGGTTATATGGCTACACCTTC
cdr3_aa: CAWSVGRGLYGYTF
cdr3_length: 14
clone_size: few
d_call: -
v_call: TRBV30
j_call: TRBJ1-2

cdr3_nt: TGTGCCAGCAACTTAAAACAGGGGGCAATAAACATTCAGTACTTC
cdr3_aa: CASNLKQGAINIQYF
cdr3_length: 15
clone_size: -
d_call: TRBD1
v_call: TRBV11-1
j_call: TRBJ2-4

cdr3_nt: TGTGCCAGCAGTTACTCCAGGACTAGCGGCTACACAGATACGCAGTATTTT
cdr3_aa: CASSYSRTSGYTDTQYF
cdr3_length: 17
clone_size: -
d_call: TRBD2
v_call: TRBV6-2/TRBV6-3
j_call: TRBJ2-3

cdr3_nt: TGTGCCAGTAGTATGAGGCTTAACACTGAAGCTTTCTTT
cdr3_aa: CASSMRLNTEAFF
cdr3_length: 13
clone_size: few
d_call: -
v_call: TRBV19
j_call: TRBJ1-1

cdr3_nt: TGTGCCAGCAGGGTAACTAGCGGGAGCCGAGATACGCAGTATTTT
cdr3_aa: CASRVTSGSRDTQYF
cdr3_length: 15
clone_size: many
d_call: TRBD2
v_call: TRBV12-3/TRBV12-4
j_call: TRBJ2-3

cdr3_nt: TGTGCCTGGAGGCACACAGATACGCAGTATTTT
cdr3_aa: CAWRHTDTQYF
cdr3_length: 11
clone_size: many
d_call: -
v_call: TRBV30
j_call: TRBJ2-3

cdr3_nt: TGTGCCAGCAGTTTAGAGGACTCGGCGTTATATGAGCAGTTCTTC
cdr3_aa: CASSLEDSALYEQFF
cdr3_length: 15
clone_size: many
d_call: -
v_call: TRBV27
j_call: TRBJ2-1

cdr3_nt: TGTGCCAGCTCTCCACAACCCGGACAGTACGAGCAGTACTTC
cdr3_aa: CASSPQPGQYEQYF
cdr3_length: 14
clone_size: many
d_call: -
v_call: TRBV18
j_call: TRBJ2-7

cdr3_nt: TGTGCCAGCAGCCGATCGACAGGGGAGAGCTCCTACAATGAGCAGTTCTTC
cdr3_aa: CASSRSTGESSYNEQFF
cdr3_length: 17
clone_size: -
d_call: TRBD1
v_call: TRBV7-9
j_call: TRBJ2-1

cdr3_nt: TGTGCCAGCAGCCAAATAGGACTAGCCCGCGATGAGCAGTTCTTC
cdr3_aa: CASSQIGLARDEQFF
cdr3_length: 15
clone_size: -
d_call: TRBD2
v_call: TRBV14
j_call: TRBJ2-1

cdr3_nt: TGTGCCAGCAGCTTGTGGGAAGGGGGGGCGGAACACGAGCAGTACTTC
cdr3_aa: CASSLWEGGAEHEQYF
cdr3_length: 16
clone_size: many
d_call: -
v_call: TRBV5-8
j_call: TRBJ2-7